This T cell receptor beta chain was captured in a study of CD8 T cells in ankylosing spondylitis. Study results and caveats: Disease-associated clones were CD8+ and fairly uncommon in peripheral blood. Reportedly, significant enrichment of disease-linked clones occurred in matched ankylosing spondylitis synovial fluid. Before this, some motif variants had been reported in reactive arthritis synovial fluid and blood.

Researchers built TCR beta libraries using quantitative 5'-RACE with molecular barcodes. TCRdb ran MiXCR on the 5' RACE reads and lists one entry per CDR3 protein. This sample carries approximately 100,000 distinct CDR3 sequences, about 8.6% of them seen once, and the ten largest clones take more than 9.5%. This clonotype was observed a few times. Its specificity is not known. The V end was cut by 6 bases, the J end by 7 bases, with 10 bases between. Germline V lookup: CDR1 DFQATT, CDR2 SNEGSKA (reference sequence). There are 12 residues in the CDR3. The chain has TRBV20-1 and TRBJ1-6, with unresolved D. Input material: blood, either unsorted or a sorted T cell fraction (not recorded which). The receptor's source is a male donor with ankylosing spondylitis or in good health (not recorded which). The CDR3 is CSALDRNSPLHF. The CDR3 nucleotides are TGCAGTGCCCTGGACCGAAATTCACCCCTCCACTTT.